The 32 T cell receptor beta chains below were found in one sample sequenced in a study of tumor and adjacent non-tumor tissue in lung cancer. TCRbeta libraries were built with three rounds of nested PCR, modified from ARM-PCR. Each CDR3 protein gets one entry after TCRdb re-called the multiplex PCR reads with MiXCR. Among about 110,000 distinct CDR3 sequences listed, over 55% were seen once. No cell sorting was done before RNA was extracted from the tissue. More than 3 cm separated this lung sample from the edge of the tumor. The source material was distant non-tumor lung tissue. The receptors originated from a man between 60 and 75 years old with non-small cell lung cancer.

Concerning this clonotype: An end of the junction does not agree with germline; a read error may underlie this. The chain couples TRBV29-1 to TRBJ1-2; D uncertain. This CDR3 is 12 amino acids long. CDR1 is SQVTM, CDR2 ANQGSEA, per germline. CDR3 DNA sequence: TGTAACGTTGAGGCAAGTAACTATGGCTACACCTTC. Its translation is CNVEASNYGYTF.

V usage is TRBV6-2 or TRBV6-3 and J usage is TRBJ2-1, with D perhaps matching TRBD2 (5 bases). The CDR3 spans 16 residues. Germline CDR1 is MNHEY and CDR2 is SVGEGT. Trimming cost V 7 bases and J 5 bases, with 21 bases left between them. The CDR3 here is CASITPIIALDNEQFF. CDR3 sequence (DNA): TGTGCCAGCATCACCCCGATAATAGCGTTGGACAATGAGCAGTTCTTC.

As regards this clonotype: One end of the junction varies from germline; a read error may be responsible. The chain carries TRBV11-2 and TRBJ1-2, with 11 bases lining up with TRBD1. Germline lookup yields CDR1 SGHAT and CDR2 FQNNGV. This CDR3 region has 16 residues. In nucleotides, the CDR3 is TGTGCCAGCAGCTTAGACTGGACAGGGGGCTCCTATGGCTACACATTC. The encoded protein is CASSLDWTGGSYGYTF. Full variable domain (remainder filled in from reference TRBV11-2 and TRBJ1-2): EAGVAQSPRYKIIEKRQSVAFWCNPISGHATLYWYQQILGQGPKLLIQFQNNGVVDDSQLPKDRFSAERLKGVDSTLKIQPAKLEDSAVYLCASSLDWTGGSYGYTFGSGTRLTVV.

Notes on this clonotype: Sequence at one end of the junction differs from germline and may be a read error. V and J are TRBV20-1 and TRBJ2-3, with 10 bases lining up with TRBD2. This CDR3 is built from 16 residues. Germline V gene lookup returns CDR1 DFQATT and CDR2 SNEGSKA (reference sequence). CDR3 bases: TGCAGTGCTAGAGATACAAGCAGCGGGGGGGCAGATATGCAGTATTTT. Translating gives CSARDTSSGGADMQYF.

With regard to this clonotype: One end of the junction varies from germline; a read error may be responsible. The chain employs TRBV12-3 or TRBV12-4 and TRBJ2-4; weak D call: TRBD1 (6 bases). CDR3 length: 12 residues. The CDR3 region has the DNA TGTGCCAGACAGGGCCCCCTAGGCATTAAGTACTTC. Protein sequence: CARQGPLGIKYF.

As for this clonotype: A read error may explain this, as a much larger clone is one base away. The chain links TRBV11-2 to TRBJ2-3; no definite D call. CDR3 length equals 11 residues. The germline V gene has CDR1 SGHAT and CDR2 FQNNGV. Trimming left V 8 bases short and J 4 bases short, with 7 bases between. The CDR3 here is CASSKSDTQYF. In nucleotides, the CDR3 is TGTGCCAGCTCGAAATCAGATACGCAGTATTTT.

On this clonotype: An end of the junction does not agree with germline; a read error may underlie this. The rearrangement joins TRBV5-6 to TRBJ1-4; 9 positions match TRBD1. The CDR3 covers 14 residues. Per the germline V gene, CDR1 is SGHDT and CDR2 is YYEEEE. The CDR3 DNA sequence: TGTGTCAGCAGCCCGGGACAGGGCAATGAAAAACTGTTTTTT. Translating it yields CVSSPGQGNEKLFF.

Concerning this clonotype itself: Given a much more abundant clone one base away, this may be a read error. The rearrangement joins TRBV11-3 to TRBJ2-1; D is undetermined. This CDR3 is built from 13 residues. The V gene's germline CDR1 is SGHNT and CDR2 YENEEA. CDR3 nucleotides: TGTGCCGGCAGCTTAGTGATCCACAATGAGCAGTTCTTC. Translating it yields CAGSLVIHNEQFF.

The rearrangement joins TRBV10-3 to TRBJ2-7, with TRBD1 matching 9 bases. Germline CDR1 and CDR2: ENHRY and SYGVKD. J was trimmed by 5 bases and V by 9 bases; bases with no gene match: 5. The CDR3 totals 12 residues. The CDR3 coding sequence is TGTGCCATAAGAGGGACAGGGAACGAGCAGTACTTC. It translates to CAIRGTGNEQYF.

To note about this clonotype: One end of the junction does not line up with germline, which may come from a read error. V gene TRBV11-1 combines with J gene TRBJ2-7; 10 positions agree with TRBD1. Looked up from germline, CDR1 is SGHAT and CDR2 is FQDESV (reference sequence). The CDR3 length is 15 residues. The CDR3 reads CVSSTAGQGRFEQYF. The DNA of the CDR3 is TGTGTCAGCAGCACCGCGGGACAGGGGCGATTCGAGCAGTACTTC.

This clonotype has a count of ten or more. The chain combines TRBV13 with TRBJ2-7, with a weak D call TRBD2 (6 bases). Trimming took 4 bases from V and 5 from J, leaving 12 bases between them. Per the germline V gene, CDR1 is PRHDT and CDR2 is FYEKMQ (reference sequence). This CDR3 is 13 amino acids long. In nucleotides, the CDR3 is TGTGCCAGCAGCTCAACCACGGGGGACGAGCAGTACTTC. It translates to CASSSTTGDEQYF.

Points on this clonotype: Relative to the germline gene, one junction end is altered; a read error may explain this. This chain uses TRBV29-1 with TRBJ2-3; no reliable D call. Germline loops: CDR1 SQVTM, CDR2 ANQGSEA. This CDR3 is built from 11 residues. Here the CDR3 reads CNVWTVDTQYF. The CDR3 DNA reads TGCAACGTTTGGACCGTAGATACGCAGTATTTT.

On this clonotype itself: A much larger clone lies one base from this, so it may be a read error. In this CDR3 the conserved last residue, phenylalanine or tryptophan, is missing, so a read error is likely. The chain recombines TRBV12-3 or TRBV12-4 with TRBJ2-1; D may correspond to TRBD1 or TRBD2 (5 bases each). The CDR3 loop spans 14 amino acids. CDR3 sequence: CVSSSGTSGDEQFL. The CDR3 region has the DNA TGTGTCAGCAGTTCCGGGACCTCCGGGGATGAGCAGTTCCTC.

This clonotype occurred once. With a much larger clone just one base away, this may be a read error. The chain carries TRBV28 and TRBJ2-7; D unclear. Germline V gene sequence: CDR1 MDHEN, CDR2 SYDVKM. This CDR3 is 12 amino acids long. CDR3 sequence reads: CACSLFPYEQYF. DNA of the CDR3: TGTGCCTGCAGTTTATTCCCCTACGAGCAGTACTTC.

Comment on this clonotype: The conserved phenylalanine or tryptophan normally closing the CDR3 is absent here, so this likely arose from a read error. V gene TRBV4-1 combines with J gene TRBJ2-1, with 9 bases that match TRBD2. From germline, CDR1 is MGHRA and CDR2 YSYEKL. This CDR3 contains 16 residues. DNA of the CDR3: TGCGCCAGCAGCGAATCTAGCGGGACCACCTATAATGAGCAGTTCTCC. It translates to CASSESSGTTYNEQFS.

Worth noting for this clonotype: With a much larger clone just one base away, this may be a read error. No conserved phenylalanine or tryptophan is present at the end of the CDR3, so a read error is the likely explanation. The genes are TRBV5-1 and TRBJ1-5, with D possibly TRBD1 on 6 matching bases. The length of the CDR3 is 19 residues. Trimming took 1 base from V and 0 from J, leaving 20 bases between them. From germline, CDR1 is SGHRS and CDR2 YFSETQ. CDR3 nucleotides: TGCGCCAGCAGCTTGTTACAGGGACAATCCCCAGATAGCAATCAGCCCCAGCATTAT. As protein: CASSLLQGQSPDSNQPQHY.

About this clonotype itself: The junction and the germline gene differ at one end; a read error may be behind it. The chain has TRBV11-1 and TRBJ1-1; no clear D gene. Germline CDR1 SGHAT, CDR2 FQDESV (reference sequence). CDR3 length: 14 residues. The CDR3 reads CTSSLSAGETEAFF. CDR3 coding DNA: TGTACCAGCAGCTTATCGGCGGGTGAGACTGAAGCTTTCTTC.

Regarding this clonotype: The junction departs from germline at one end; a sequencing error may be responsible. J is TRBJ2-3 and V is TRBV11-2; possible D gene TRBD2, 6 bases. CDR1 SGHAT and CDR2 FQNNGV come from the germline V gene. The CDR3 runs 15 residues. This CDR3 reads CASCDGTYNTDTQYF. CDR3 bases: TGTGCCAGCTGCGACGGGACTTATAACACAGATACACAGTATTTT.

About this clonotype: The junction and the germline gene differ at one end; a read error may be behind it. The genes are TRBV6-1 and TRBJ2-1, with D possibly TRBD1 on 5 matching bases. The CDR3 length is 14 residues. The V gene's germline CDR1 is MNHNS and CDR2 SASEGT. DNA of the CDR3: TGTGCCAGCAATCAGGGTGAATTCTACAATGAGCAGTTATTC. It translates to CASNQGEFYNEQLF.

A few counts support this clonotype. The junction and the germline gene differ at one end; a read error may be behind it. V gene TRBV19 combines with J gene TRBJ1-1, with TRBD1 identical over 10 bases. This CDR3 spans 14 amino acids. The germline CDR1 and CDR2 sequences are LNHDA and SQIVND (reference sequence). CDR3 region: CASKKGQGNAEAFF. CDR3 DNA sequence: TGTGCCAGTAAAAAGGGACAGGGGAACGCTGAAGCTTTCTTT.

This clonotype was found many times. The V gene is TRBV28, the J gene TRBJ1-3; D uncertain. V lost 3 bases, J lost 0 bases, and 6 bases lay in between. This CDR3 contains 14 residues. Germline V gives CDR1 MDHEN, CDR2 SYDVKM. CDR3: CASSLAGSGNTIYF. The DNA of the CDR3 is TGTGCCAGCAGTTTGGCAGGCTCTGGAAACACCATATATTTT.

This clonotype was detected once. The chain recombines TRBV13 with TRBJ2-5, with a weak D call TRBD2 (5 bases). Trimming removed 2 bases at V and 5 bases at J, with 12 bases between. This CDR3 is 14 amino acids long. Germline values: CDR1 PRHDT, CDR2 FYEKMQ (reference sequence). The CDR3 nucleotides are TGTGCCAGCAGCTTAAGTGCTAGCTGGGAGACCCAGTACTTC. Translation gives CASSLSASWETQYF.

On this clonotype itself: This may come from a read error, since a much larger clone is one base off. The V gene is TRBV7-8, the J gene TRBJ1-1; no clear D gene. This CDR3 is built from 14 residues. In germline, CDR1 is SGHVS, CDR2 FQNEAQ. The V end lost 1 base, the J end lost 5 bases, and 11 bases lay between the germline ends. The CDR3 sequence is CASSLVVAKTEAFF. DNA for the CDR3: TGTGCCAGCAGCTTAGTGGTGGCGAAAACTGAAGCTTTCTTT.

The genes are TRBV6-6 and TRBJ2-1, with 11 bases fitting TRBD2. Germline V gives CDR1 MNHNY, CDR2 SVGAGI (reference sequence). V was clipped by 4 bases and J by 8 bases; unmatched bases: 10. This CDR3 comprises 16 residues. CDR3 in amino acids: CASSSSSGGTGDEQFF. The CDR3 region has the DNA TGTGCCAGCAGTTCCTCTAGCGGGGGGACCGGTGATGAGCAGTTCTTC.

This chain links TRBV11-2 with TRBJ2-5; 12 nucleotides match TRBD2. The CDR3 spans 17 residues. The germline V gene encodes CDR1 SGHAT and CDR2 FQNNGV. Trimming at V came to 5 bases and at J to 5 bases, leaving 12 bases not matched to a gene. This CDR3 reads CASSPGLAGRPMETQYF. In nucleotides, the CDR3 is TGTGCCAGCAGCCCCGGACTAGCGGGACGGCCAATGGAGACCCAGTACTTC. Combining the CDR3 with reference TRBV11-2 and TRBJ2-5 gives the whole variable domain EAGVAQSPRYKIIEKRQSVAFWCNPISGHATLYWYQQILGQGPKLLIQFQNNGVVDDSQLPKDRFSAERLKGVDSTLKIQPAKLEDSAVYLCASSPGLAGRPMETQYFGPGTRLLVL.

Details on this clonotype: The junction and the germline gene differ at one end; a read error may be behind it. The chain joins TRBV6-5 to TRBJ2-2; 8 positions agree with TRBD2. This CDR3 comprises 16 residues. Germline lookup yields CDR1 MNHEY and CDR2 SVGAGI. The CDR3 loop reads CACSYLTSGRPGELFF. The CDR3 coding sequence is TGTGCCTGCAGTTACCTCACCAGCGGGAGACCCGGGGAGCTGTTTTTT.

Comments on this clonotype: One end of the junction is discordant with germline, which a read error may explain. The chain employs TRBV6-2 or TRBV6-3 and TRBJ1-2; D uncertain. Germline V gene sequence: CDR1 MNHEY, CDR2 SVGEGT. The CDR3 consists of 13 residues. CDR3 residues: CASTSIGIYGYNF. CDR3 nucleotide sequence: TGTGCCAGCACCTCAATAGGGATCTATGGCTACAACTTC.

The rearrangement links TRBV4-2 to TRBJ2-3; 9 positions match TRBD2. V lost 3 bases, J lost 5 bases, and 15 bases stayed unmatched. CDR3 length equals 18 residues. Per germline, CDR1 LGHNA and CDR2 YNFKEQ. The DNA of the CDR3 is TGTGCCAGCAGCCACGATCTGACAGCGGGAGGCAGAATAGATACGCAGTATTTT. As protein: CASSHDLTAGGRIDTQYF.

This chain links TRBV19 with TRBJ2-5; 7 nucleotides line up with TRBD1. V trimming: 1 base; J trimming: 5 bases; junction bases outside the gene matches: 7. CDR3 length: 15 residues. The germline V gene encodes CDR1 LNHDA and CDR2 SQIVND (reference sequence). CDR3 sequence reads: CASSIARTGRETQYF. CDR3 bases: TGTGCCAGTAGTATAGCCCGGACAGGTCGGGAGACCCAGTACTTC.

On this clonotype itself: Because it lacks the conserved phenylalanine or tryptophan at the end, this CDR3 is likely a read error. The chain couples TRBV6-2 or TRBV6-3 to TRBJ2-3; D gene unclear. The V gene lost 0 bases and the J gene lost 4 bases, with 11 bases spanning the gap. The CDR3 covers 15 residues. Germline V CDR1 and CDR2: MNHEY, SVGEGT. CDR3 sequence: CASSYSMDAADTQYL. The DNA for the CDR3 is TGTGCCAGCAGTTACTCGATGGATGCCGCAGATACGCAGTATCTT.

This clonotype has just a few counts. J is TRBJ2-2 and V is TRBV19; no reliable D call. The CDR3 is 14 amino acids. The germline gives CDR1 LNHDA, CDR2 SQIVND (reference sequence). Trimming left V 1 base short and J 5 bases short, with 8 bases between. The CDR3 sequence is CASSIGQSTGELFF. The CDR3 DNA sequence: TGTGCCAGTAGTATAGGTCAGTCGACCGGGGAGCTGTTTTTT.

V usage is TRBV6-5 and J usage is TRBJ2-7, with TRBD2 matching over 7 bases. The CDR3 is made up of 15 amino acids. V trimming: 2 bases; J trimming: 6 bases; junction bases outside the gene matches: 10. CDR1 is MNHEY and CDR2 is SVGAGI in the germline V gene. The DNA for the CDR3 is TGTGCCAGCAGTTACGGCGCAAGAGGGAGGGGCGAGCAGTACTTC. Translation gives CASSYGARGRGEQYF.